This TCR beta chain was sequenced during a study of T cells in Graves' hyperthyroidism and ophthalmopathy. The CDR3 runs 13 residues. Germline V lookup: CDR1 SGHRS, CDR2 YFSETQ. The V gene lost 3 bases and the J gene lost 1 base, with 5 bases spanning the gap. Amplification yielded TCR beta CDR3 regions, with RNA transcripts as the source. The TCR CDR3 first-round RT-PCR relied on the HTBI primer set. A single record per CDR3 protein comes from TCRdb applying MiXCR to the multiplex PCR reads. The repertoire consists of over 700,000 distinct CDR3 sequences, with around 38% occurring once and the leading ten covering about 8.9%. The sample holds many counts of this clonotype.

The chain employs TRBV5-1 and TRBJ1-5; D is unresolved. This TCR came from a man between 18 and 35 years old with Graves' hyperthyroidism. Sample: blood. CDR3 nucleotides: TGCGCCAGCAGCTCAGCCAGCAATCAGCCCCAGCATTTT. Protein sequence: CASSSASNQPQHF.